This T cell receptor beta chain was sequenced during a study of circulating CD8 cells and anti-PD-1 response in melanoma. Live CD3+CD8+TCRalphabeta+ cells were sorted into four subsets by PD-1 and/or TIGIT. By its share, this clonotype is medium-sized. Each library started from around 15 ng of total RNA using the QIAseq Immune Repertoire TCR panel. TCRdb independently ran MiXCR on the reads; one entry per CDR3 protein. The repertoire has about 200 distinct CDR3 sequences, 13% to 15% of them found once; the top ten carry over 50%. Trimming removed 2 bases from V and 6 bases from J, with 5 bases in between. Germline lookup yields CDR1 KGHSH and CDR2 LQKENI. The CDR3 is made up of 12 amino acids.

Sequenced material: CD8+ T cells from PBMCs, taken at baseline or after one month of anti-PD-1 therapy (not recorded which). This chain links TRBV18 with TRBJ2-1; D may be TRBD1 or TRBD2 (5 bases each). The sequence was collected from a human donor with melanoma. CDR3 loop: CASSPGGNEQFF. For the CDR3, the DNA is TGTGCCAGCTCACCAGGGGGCAATGAGCAGTTCTTC.